The TCR beta chain described here comes from a study of metastatic and nonmetastatic thyroid tumors. Looking at the study overall: Comparison of repertoires was carried out across blood and tumor or nodule tissue from malignant and benign thyroid patients. General study points: TCR beta diversity was reportedly significantly higher in malignant thyroid tumors than benign nodules, in blood and tumor.

Remarks on this clone: Its antigen is unidentified. One junction end disagrees with the germline gene, perhaps due to a read error.

The V gene's germline CDR1 is DFQATT and CDR2 SNEGSKA (reference sequence). CDR3 length equals 13 residues. Before thyroid surgery, none of the patients had received any treatment. With MiXCR, TCRdb called clones anew from the PCR reads. The table records about 43,000 clones, about 3.3% of them present only once. This receptor was taken from a female donor with papillary thyroid cancer or a benign thyroid nodule (not recorded which). Some clones in this sample may be carry-over from other donors' samples. The specimen was blood. The chain uses TRBV20-1 and TRBJ1-2; D is uncertain. CDR3: CSARGSGCYGYAF. CDR3 sequence (DNA): TGCAGTGCTAGAGGATCGGGGTGCTATGGCTACGCCTTC.